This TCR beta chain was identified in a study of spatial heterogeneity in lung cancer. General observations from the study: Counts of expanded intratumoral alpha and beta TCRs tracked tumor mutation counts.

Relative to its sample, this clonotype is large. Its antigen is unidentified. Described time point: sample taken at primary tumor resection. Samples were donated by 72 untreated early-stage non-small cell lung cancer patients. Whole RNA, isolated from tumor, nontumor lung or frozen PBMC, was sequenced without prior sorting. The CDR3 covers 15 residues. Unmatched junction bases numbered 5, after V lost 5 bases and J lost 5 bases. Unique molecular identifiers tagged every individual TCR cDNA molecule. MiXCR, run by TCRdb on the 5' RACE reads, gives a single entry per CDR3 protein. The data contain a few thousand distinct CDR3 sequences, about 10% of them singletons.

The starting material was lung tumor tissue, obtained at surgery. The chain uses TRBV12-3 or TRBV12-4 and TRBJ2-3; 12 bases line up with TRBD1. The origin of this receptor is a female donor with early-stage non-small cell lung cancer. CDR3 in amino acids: CASSPGTGGRDTQYF. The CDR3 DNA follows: TGTGCCAGCAGTCCGGGGACAGGGGGCAGAGATACGCAGTATTTT.